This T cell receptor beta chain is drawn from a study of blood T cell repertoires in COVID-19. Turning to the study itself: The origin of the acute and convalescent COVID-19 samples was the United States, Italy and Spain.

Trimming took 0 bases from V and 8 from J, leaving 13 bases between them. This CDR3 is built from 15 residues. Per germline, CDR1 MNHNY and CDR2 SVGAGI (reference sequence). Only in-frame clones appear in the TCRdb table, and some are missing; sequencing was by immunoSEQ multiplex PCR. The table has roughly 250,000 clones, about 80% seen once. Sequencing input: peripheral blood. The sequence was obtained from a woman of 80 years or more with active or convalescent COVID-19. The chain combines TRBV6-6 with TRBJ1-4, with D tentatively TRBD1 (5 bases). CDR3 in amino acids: CASSYSGQPHEKLFF. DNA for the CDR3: TGTGCCAGCAGTTACTCGGGGCAGCCACACGAAAAACTGTTTTTT.